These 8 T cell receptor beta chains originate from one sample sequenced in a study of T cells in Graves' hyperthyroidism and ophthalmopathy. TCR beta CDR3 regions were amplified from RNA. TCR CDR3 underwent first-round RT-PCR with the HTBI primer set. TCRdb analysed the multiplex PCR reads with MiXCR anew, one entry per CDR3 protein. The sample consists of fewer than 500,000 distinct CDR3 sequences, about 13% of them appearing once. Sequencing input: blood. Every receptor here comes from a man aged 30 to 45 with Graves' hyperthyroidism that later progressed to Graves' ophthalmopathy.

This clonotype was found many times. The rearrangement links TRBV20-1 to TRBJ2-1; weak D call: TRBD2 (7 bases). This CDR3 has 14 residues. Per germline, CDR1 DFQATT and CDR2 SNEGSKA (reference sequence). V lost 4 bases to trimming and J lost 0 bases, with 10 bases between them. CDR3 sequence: CSANGGHSYNEQFF. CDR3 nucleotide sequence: TGCAGTGCTAACGGGGGGCACTCCTACAATGAGCAGTTCTTC.

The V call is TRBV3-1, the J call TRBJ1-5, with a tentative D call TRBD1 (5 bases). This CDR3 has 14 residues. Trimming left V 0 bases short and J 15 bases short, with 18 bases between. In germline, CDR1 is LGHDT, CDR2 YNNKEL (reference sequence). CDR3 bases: TGTGCCAGCAGCCAAGATCCCGGGACCCGCTTCCGGCATTTT. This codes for CASSQDPGTRFRHF.

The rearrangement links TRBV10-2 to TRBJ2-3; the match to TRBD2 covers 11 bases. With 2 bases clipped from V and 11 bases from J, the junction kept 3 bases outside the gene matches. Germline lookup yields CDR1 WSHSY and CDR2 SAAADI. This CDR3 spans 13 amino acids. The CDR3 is CASSEPLAGGQYF. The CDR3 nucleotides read TGCGCCAGCAGTGAGCCTCTAGCGGGGGGGCAGTATTTT.

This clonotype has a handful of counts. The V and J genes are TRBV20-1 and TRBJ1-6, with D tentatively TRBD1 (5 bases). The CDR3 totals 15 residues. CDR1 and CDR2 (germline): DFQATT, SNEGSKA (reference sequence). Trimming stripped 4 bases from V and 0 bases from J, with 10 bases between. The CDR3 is CSATGLSSYNSPLHF. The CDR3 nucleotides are TGCAGTGCTACAGGGTTGAGCTCCTATAATTCACCCCTCCACTTT.

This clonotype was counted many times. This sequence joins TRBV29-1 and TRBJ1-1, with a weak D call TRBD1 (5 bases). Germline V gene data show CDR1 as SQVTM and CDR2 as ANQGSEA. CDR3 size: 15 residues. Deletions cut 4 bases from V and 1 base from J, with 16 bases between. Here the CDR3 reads CSVAWGVGPNTEAFF. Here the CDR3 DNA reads TGCAGCGTTGCTTGGGGGGTGGGACCGAACACTGAAGCTTTCTTT. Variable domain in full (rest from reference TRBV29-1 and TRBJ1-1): SAVISQKPSRDICQRGTSLTIQCQVDSQVTMMFWYRQQPGQSLTLIATANQGSEATYESGFVIDKFPISRPNLTFSTLTVSNMSPEDSSIYLCSVAWGVGPNTEAFFGQGTRLTVV.

CDR3 in amino acids: CASSSGPGLAGVGQETQYF. The CDR3 DNA reads TGTGCCAGCAGCTCAGGACCGGGACTAGCGGGGGTAGGCCAAGAGACCCAGTACTTC. The V call is TRBV7-6, the J call TRBJ2-5, with 14 bases lining up with TRBD2. Germline values: CDR1 SGHVS, CDR2 FNYEAQ. The V gene end was trimmed by 4 bases and the J gene end by 1 base; junction bases not matched to a gene: 11. The CDR3 loop spans 19 amino acids.

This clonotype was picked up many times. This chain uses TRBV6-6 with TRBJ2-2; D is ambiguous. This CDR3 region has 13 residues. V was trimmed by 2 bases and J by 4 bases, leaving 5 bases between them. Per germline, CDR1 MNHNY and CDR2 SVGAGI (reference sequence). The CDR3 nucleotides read TGTGCCAGCAGTTACGCCCGCACCGGGGAGCTGTTTTTT. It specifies CASSYARTGELFF.

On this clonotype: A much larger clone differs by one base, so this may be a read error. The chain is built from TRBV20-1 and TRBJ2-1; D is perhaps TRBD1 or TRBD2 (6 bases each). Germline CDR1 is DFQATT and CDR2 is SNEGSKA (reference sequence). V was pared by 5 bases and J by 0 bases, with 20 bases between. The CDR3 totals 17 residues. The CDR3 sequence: CSAANRGTISSYNEQFF. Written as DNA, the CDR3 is TGCAGTGCTGCGAATCGCGGGACAATCTCCTCCTACAATGAGCAGTTCTTC.